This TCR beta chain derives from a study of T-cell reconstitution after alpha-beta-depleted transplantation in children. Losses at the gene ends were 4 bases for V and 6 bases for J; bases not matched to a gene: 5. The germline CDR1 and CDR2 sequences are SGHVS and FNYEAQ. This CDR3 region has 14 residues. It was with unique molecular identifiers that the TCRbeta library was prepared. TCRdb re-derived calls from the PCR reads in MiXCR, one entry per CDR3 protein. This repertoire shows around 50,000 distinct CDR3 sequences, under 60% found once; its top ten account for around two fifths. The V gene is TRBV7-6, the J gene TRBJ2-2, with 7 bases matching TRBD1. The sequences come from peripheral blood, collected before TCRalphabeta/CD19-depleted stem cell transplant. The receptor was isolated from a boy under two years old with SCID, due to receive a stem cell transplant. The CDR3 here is CASSSHRGAGELFF. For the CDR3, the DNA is TGTGCCAGCAGCTCTCACAGGGGCGCCGGGGAGCTGTTTTTT.